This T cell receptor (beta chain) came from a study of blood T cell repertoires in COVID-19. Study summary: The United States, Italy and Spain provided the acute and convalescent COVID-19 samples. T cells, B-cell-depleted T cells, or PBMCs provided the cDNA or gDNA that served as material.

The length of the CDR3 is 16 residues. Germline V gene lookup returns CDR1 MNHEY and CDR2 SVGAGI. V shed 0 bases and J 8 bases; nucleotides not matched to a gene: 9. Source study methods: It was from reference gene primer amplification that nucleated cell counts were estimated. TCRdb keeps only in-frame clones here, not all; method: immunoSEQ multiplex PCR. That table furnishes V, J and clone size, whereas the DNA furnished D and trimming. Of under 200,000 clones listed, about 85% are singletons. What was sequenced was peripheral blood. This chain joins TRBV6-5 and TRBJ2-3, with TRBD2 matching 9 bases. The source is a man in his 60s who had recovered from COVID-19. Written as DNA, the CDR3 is TGTGCCAGCAGTTACTCTGCTAGCGGGGCAGCGGGTACGCAGTATTTT. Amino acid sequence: CASSYSASGAAGTQYF.